A selection of T cell receptor beta chains follows, all from one sample in a study of metastatic and nonmetastatic thyroid tumors. TCRdb reanalyzed the PCR reads via MiXCR. The table includes approximately 34,000 clones, roughly 18% detected once. Source material: blood. Receptors originate from a female donor with papillary thyroid cancer or a benign thyroid nodule (not recorded which). Some clones in this sample may be carry-over from other donors' samples. Both conserved end residues are trimmed from each CDR3. Fields, in order: CDR3 protein, V gene.

CDR3: ASSGADSRGKETQY
V: TRBV10-1

CDR3: ASSVVGGRNLYEQY
V: TRBV11-2

CDR3: ASRRGQGALDTEAF
V: TRBV9

CDR3: SARDVSSGVTDTQY
V: TRBV20-1

CDR3: ASSYPPSGRRYEQY
V: TRBV6-6

CDR3: ASSQDYGGAQPQH
V: TRBV4-1

CDR3: AGSPSMAGKTGELF
V: TRBV18

CDR3: ASRVGNSGGEKLF
V: TRBV6-1

CDR3: ASSLAPSNTEAF
V: TRBV12-3/TRBV12-4

CDR3: ASSLLAGASYEQY
V: TRBV5-1

CDR3: ASNHLGGTEAF
V: TRBV6-1

CDR3: ASSSGMAYEQY
V: TRBV6-1

CDR3: ASSYHGDYSNEKF
V: TRBV6-5

CDR3: SARDPTGAPNTEAF
V: TRBV20-1

CDR3: ASSLVGQFLGNEQF
V: TRBV5-1

CDR3: ASSRLSGTGEKTQY
V: TRBV6-1

CDR3: SAPRPVLNTEAF
V: TRBV20-1

CDR3: ASSLGDIRNSPLH
V: TRBV5-1

CDR3: ASSQGEAGQETQY
V: TRBV4-2

CDR3: ASSPLVGFYEQY
V: TRBV4-2

CDR3: SARDPSGNTDTQY
V: TRBV20-1

CDR3: ASIMDRGGTDTQY
V: TRBV2

CDR3: SARTGTDTQY
V: TRBV20-1

CDR3: SAGGSSGPFQETQY
V: TRBV20-1

CDR3: ASSPGCATGSGYT
V: TRBV5-1

CDR3: ASSEQAVSTLH
V: TRBV6-4

CDR3: ASSSPTMGRPYEQY
V: TRBV11-1

CDR3: ASSFPFDGSPLH
V: TRBV12-3/TRBV12-4

CDR3: ASSSTGPNQPQH
V: TRBV27

CDR3: SAGDRGNLETQY
V: TRBV20-1

CDR3: ASSLALGLWSNVGDEQY
V: TRBV11-1

CDR3: ASSPITGRTEAF
V: TRBV6-2/TRBV6-3

CDR3: SALGTVNYNSPLH
V: TRBV20-1

CDR3: ASSLWVGLAEYNEQF
V: TRBV6-5

CDR3: ASSQLWDTSSGNTIY
V: TRBV3-1

CDR3: ASIFFACGGAIDTQY
V: TRBV12-3/TRBV12-4

CDR3: ASGTHPQETQY
V: TRBV12-5

CDR3: ANRDGTVSFGDLF
V: TRBV6-1

CDR3: SARTGKETQY
V: TRBV20-1

CDR3: ASRKGASTGELF
V: TRBV10-1

CDR3: ASSPQQGYQETQY
V: TRBV18

CDR3: ASTRSGGTYNEQF
V: TRBV6-1

CDR3: ASSKLTDTQY
V: TRBV12-3/TRBV12-4

CDR3: ASGQGELSRGSNEQF
V: TRBV4-2

CDR3: ATSRELGGIHEQY
V: TRBV15

CDR3: ASSSTPNEQF
V: TRBV5-1

CDR3: ASSVVANTEAF
V: TRBV9

CDR3: ASSYSGQGNTGELF
V: TRBV6-2/TRBV6-3

CDR3: ASSLLDSSYEQY
V: TRBV7-9

CDR3: AIASGTGNYGYT
V: TRBV10-3

CDR3: ASSWDNGDEKLF
V: TRBV11-3

CDR3: ASSQDTQGNYGYT
V: TRBV3-1

CDR3: ASSLVDRYYEQY
V: TRBV5-5

CDR3: ASSRLAVKQETQY
V: TRBV18

CDR3: ASSLSLDTDTQY
V: TRBV28

CDR3: ASSLAGVGGSGNQPQH
V: TRBV28

CDR3: ASSVLATYNEQF
V: TRBV2

CDR3: ASSLNQDTQY
V: TRBV11-3

CDR3: ASSLGQANFYGYT
V: TRBV11-3

CDR3: ARSSLAGGPNEQF
V: TRBV6-2/TRBV6-3